This T cell receptor (beta chain) was obtained from a study of T cell responses to AZD1222 COVID-19 vaccine. CDR1 SGHRS and CDR2 YFSETQ come from the germline V gene. V was pared by 6 bases and J by 0 bases, with 9 bases of the junction left unmatched. There are 16 residues in the CDR3. Assay used: immunoSEQ multiplex PCR; TCRdb lists only in-frame clones, some missing. This sample has 110,000 to 150,000 clones, with just over 90% found just once. The sequence was obtained from an adult who received the AZD1222 COVID-19 vaccine. The sequencing here drew on peripheral blood, taken 28 days after the second AZD1222 dose. The chain combines TRBV5-1 with TRBJ2-3; TRBD2 agrees at 8 bases. The DNA for the CDR3 is TGCGCCAGCAAAAGACTAGCGCCTACTAGCACAGATACGCAGTATTTT. Protein product: CASKRLAPTSTDTQYF. The full variable domain, completed using reference TRBV5-1 and TRBJ2-3, is KAGVTQTPRYLIKTRGQQVTLSCSPISGHRSVSWYQQTPGQGLQFLFEYFSETQRNKGNFPGRFSGRQFSNSRSEMNVSTLELGDSALYLCASKRLAPTSTDTQYFGPGTRLTVL.